This T cell receptor beta chain was obtained from a study of blood T cell repertoires in COVID-19. With 3 bases clipped from V and 4 bases from J, the junction kept 5 bases outside the gene matches. This CDR3 is built from 14 residues. Germline V CDR1 and CDR2: MNHEY, SMNVEV (reference sequence). Generated by immunoSEQ multiplex PCR, the TCRdb table keeps only in-frame clones and is missing some. The sample yields around 220,000 clones, approximately 84% seen once. This receptor was identified in a woman older than 75 with COVID-19, enrolled during active disease. Sequencing was performed on peripheral blood. The chain recombines TRBV27 with TRBJ1-2; 7 nucleotides align to TRBD1. The CDR3 DNA follows: TGTGCCAGCAGTTTTCGACAGGGAAGCTATGGCTACACCTTC. Translation: CASSFRQGSYGYTF.